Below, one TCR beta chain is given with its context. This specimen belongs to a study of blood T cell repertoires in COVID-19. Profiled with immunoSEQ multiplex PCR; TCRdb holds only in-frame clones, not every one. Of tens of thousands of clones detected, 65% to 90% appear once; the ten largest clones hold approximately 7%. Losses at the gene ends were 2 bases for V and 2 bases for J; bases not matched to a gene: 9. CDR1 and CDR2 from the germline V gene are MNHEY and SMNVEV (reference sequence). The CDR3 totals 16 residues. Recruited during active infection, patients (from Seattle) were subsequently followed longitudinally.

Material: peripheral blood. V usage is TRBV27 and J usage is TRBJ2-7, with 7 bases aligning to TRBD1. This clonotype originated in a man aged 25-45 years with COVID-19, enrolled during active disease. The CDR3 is CASSLPGTEVPYEQYF. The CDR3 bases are TGTGCCAGCAGTTTACCCGGGACAGAGGTTCCCTACGAGCAGTACTTC.